This T cell receptor beta chain was recorded in a study of T cell responses to AZD1222 COVID-19 vaccine. Broader study findings: There were repertoire samples only from the period after the peak T cell response. Just a handful of AZD1222 recipients were seropositive at baseline. Clonal diversity was possibly underestimated, and the donors were mostly white British, with more females. Reportedly, nearly half of unique spike TCRs recognized epitopes outside B.1.351/B.1.1.7 mutations.

Worth noting for this clone: Antigen unknown.

Here immunoSEQ multiplex PCR was the method, and the copy in TCRdb shows in-frame clones only, minus some. The profile covers 110,000 or so clones, with roughly 89% appearing a single time and less than 8.5% taken by the ten largest. Trimming cost V 1 base and J 5 bases, with 19 bases left between them. Germline CDR1 and CDR2: SGDLS and YYNGEE. The CDR3 totals 16 residues. The TCR originated in an adult who received the AZD1222 COVID-19 vaccine. The sample here was peripheral blood, taken 28 days after the second AZD1222 dose. The V gene is TRBV9, the J gene TRBJ2-7, with a tentative D call TRBD2 (6 bases). The CDR3 loop is CASSVRMDGSVHEQYF. Here the CDR3 DNA reads TGTGCCAGCAGCGTACGGATGGACGGGAGTGTACACGAGCAGTACTTC. The complete variable domain, with remaining parts taken from reference TRBV9 and TRBJ2-7, reads DSGVTQTPKHLITATGQRVTLRCSPRSGDLSVYWYQQSLDQGLQFLIQYYNGEERAKGNILERFSAQQFPDLHSELNLSSLELGDSALYFCASSVRMDGSVHEQYFGPGTRLTVT.